A single sample is the source of the 5 T cell receptor beta chains below, sequenced in a study of shared clonotypes between healthy human individuals. Here immunoSEQ multiplex PCR was the method, and the copy in TCRdb shows in-frame clones only, minus some. This table has hundreds of thousands of clones, about three quarters appearing once. The specimen was memory CD4+ T cells sorted from blood. Stated subset: CD45RA-negative fraction. These receptors all stem from a woman aged 25 to 45 in good health.

The chain combines TRBV6-6 with TRBJ2-7; possibly TRBD1 or TRBD2 for D (5 bases each). This CDR3 spans 15 amino acids. Germline assignment: CDR1 MNHNY and CDR2 SVGAGI (reference sequence). Between the trimmed V and J ends, which lost 4 bases and 0 bases, there was a span of 13 bases. CDR3 region: CASSSRDGSSYEQYF. In DNA, the CDR3 is TGTGCCAGCAGTTCGAGGGACGGCAGCTCCTACGAGCAGTACTTC.

The genes are TRBV27 and TRBJ2-5; possible D gene TRBD2, 7 bases. Between the trimmed V and J ends, which lost 6 bases and 0 bases, there was a span of 17 bases. The CDR3 loop spans 16 amino acids. The germline CDR1 and CDR2 sequences are MNHEY and SMNVEV (reference sequence). The DNA of the CDR3 is TGTGCCAGCAGAGGGTGGGGGCTAGCGGACCAAGAGACCCAGTACTTC. Translated, it gives CASRGWGLADQETQYF.

Concerning this clone itself: The sample contains more than one DNA sequence encoding this CDR3. This rearrangement joins TRBV15 to TRBJ2-5; D remains unclear. Germline values: CDR1 LNHNV, CDR2 YYDKDF (reference sequence). Between the trimmed V and J ends, which lost 0 bases and 4 bases, there was a span of 6 bases. The CDR3 totals 13 residues. CDR3 loop: CATSRDLVETQYF. Written as DNA, the CDR3 is TGTGCCACCAGCAGAGATTTAGTAGAGACCCAGTACTTC.

As for this clone: A read error may explain this, as a much larger clone is one base away. No conserved phenylalanine or tryptophan ends this CDR3, so it is likely a read error. The rearrangement joins TRBV12-5 to TRBJ1-1, with D possibly matching TRBD1 (5 bases). This CDR3 region has 14 residues. CDR1 is LGHNT, CDR2 FRNRAP, per germline. Trimming shortened V by 4 bases and J by 8 bases, and 17 bases separated the two germline ends. DNA for the CDR3: TGTGCTAGTGGTTCGGAGGGACGTGGGGCCGAAGCTTTCCTT. As protein: CASGSEGRGAEAFL.

V gene TRBV11-2 combines with J gene TRBJ1-1; D possibly corresponds to TRBD1 (5 bases). V was shortened by 5 bases and J by 1 base, with 11 bases between the two germline ends. The CDR3 extends over 14 amino acids. Germline CDR1 SGHAT, CDR2 FQNNGV. The CDR3 DNA follows: TGTGCCAGCAGCCTAAACCAGGGGAACACTGAAGCTTTCTTT. Residues: CASSLNQGNTEAFF.